This TCR beta chain was identified during a study of shared clonotypes between healthy human individuals. Concerning this clone: Other DNA sequences within the sample encode an identical CDR3.

The CDR3 is 14 amino acids. In germline, CDR1 is LNHDA, CDR2 SQIVND (reference sequence). The V gene lost 6 bases and the J gene lost 4 bases, with 10 bases spanning the gap. The data were produced by immunoSEQ multiplex PCR, yet TCRdb's version contains in-frame clones alone and is incomplete. The table records over a million clones, more than 60% of them present only once. The sample consisted of memory CD4+ T cells sorted from blood. Subset here: CD45RA-negative fraction. This receptor was taken from a man aged 18 to 29 in good health. The chain employs TRBV19 and TRBJ2-6; D possibly corresponds to TRBD1 (5 bases). The CDR3 is CASSGGAGANVLTF. The CDR3 DNA reads as TGTGCCAGTAGCGGTGGGGCCGGGGCCAACGTCCTGACTTTC. Filled out from reference TRBV19 and TRBJ2-6, the complete variable domain reads DGGITQSPKYLFRKEGQNVTLSCEQNLNHDAMYWYRQDPGQGLRLIYYSQIVNDFQKGDIAEGYSVSREKKESFPLTVTSAQKNPTAFYLCASSGGAGANVLTFGAGSRLTVL.